The clone carrying this TCR beta chain has more than one count but fewer than ten. This sample was taken from a study of T cell repertoires in cytomegalovirus infection. MiXCR, run by TCRdb on the reads, gives a single entry per CDR3 protein. The top ten hold around 8.2% of the sample, which has 85,000 to 120,000 distinct CDR3 sequences, more than 15% seen once. The germline V and J ends were trimmed by 5 bases and 0 bases, with 10 bases remaining between them. Germline values: CDR1 SGHTA, CDR2 FQGNSA. The CDR3 extends over 14 amino acids. The clonotype was recovered from a human donor in good health (CMV status not recorded). Some clones in this sample may be carry-over from other donors' samples. The chain links TRBV7-2 to TRBJ1-1, with D possibly TRBD1 on 5 matching bases. The sample comprised PBMCs. The DNA of the CDR3 is TGTGCCAGCAGCGGGGGACTTTTGAACACTGAAGCTTTCTTT. Translation gives CASSGGLLNTEAFF.